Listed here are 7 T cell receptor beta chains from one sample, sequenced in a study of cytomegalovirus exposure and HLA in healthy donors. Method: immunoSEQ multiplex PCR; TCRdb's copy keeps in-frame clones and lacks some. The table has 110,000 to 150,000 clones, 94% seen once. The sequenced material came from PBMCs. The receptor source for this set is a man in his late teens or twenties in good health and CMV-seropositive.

The CDR3 is CASSLIEGQGGEKLFF. Here the CDR3 DNA reads TGTGCCAGCAGTTTAATCGAGGGACAGGGTGGTGAAAAACTGTTTTTT. V gene TRBV28 combines with J gene TRBJ1-4; 9 bases align to TRBD1. Germline CDR1 reads MDHEN; CDR2 reads SYDVKM. Losses at the gene ends were 2 bases for V and 7 bases for J; bases not matched to a gene: 8. The CDR3 totals 16 residues.

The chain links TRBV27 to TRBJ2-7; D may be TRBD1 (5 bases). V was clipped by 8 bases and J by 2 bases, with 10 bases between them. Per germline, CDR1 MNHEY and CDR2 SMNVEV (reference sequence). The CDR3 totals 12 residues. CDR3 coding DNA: TGTGCCAGCGGACACGCCCCCTACGAGCAGTACTTC. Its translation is CASGHAPYEQYF.

This CDR3 reads CASSYLGNTEAFF. The DNA for the CDR3 is TGTGCCAGCAGTTATCTAGGAAACACTGAAGCTTTCTTT. The V and J genes are TRBV27 and TRBJ1-1, with unresolved D. With 4 bases removed from V and 2 bases from J, the gap between germline ends came to 8 bases. The germline V gene has CDR1 MNHEY and CDR2 SMNVEV (reference sequence). The CDR3 is 13 residues long.

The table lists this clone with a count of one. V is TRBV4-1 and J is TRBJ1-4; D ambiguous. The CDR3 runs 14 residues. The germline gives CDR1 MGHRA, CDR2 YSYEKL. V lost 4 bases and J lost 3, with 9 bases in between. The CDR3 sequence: CASSPRASNEKLFF. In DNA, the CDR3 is TGCGCCAGCAGCCCCCGAGCCTCTAATGAAAAACTGTTTTTT.

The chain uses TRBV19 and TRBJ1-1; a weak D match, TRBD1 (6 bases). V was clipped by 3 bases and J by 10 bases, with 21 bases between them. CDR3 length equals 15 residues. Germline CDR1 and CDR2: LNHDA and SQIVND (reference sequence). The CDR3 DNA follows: TGTGCCAGTAGTATCAGAGCTACAGGGACCCTCGGAGCTTTCTTT. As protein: CASSIRATGTLGAFF.

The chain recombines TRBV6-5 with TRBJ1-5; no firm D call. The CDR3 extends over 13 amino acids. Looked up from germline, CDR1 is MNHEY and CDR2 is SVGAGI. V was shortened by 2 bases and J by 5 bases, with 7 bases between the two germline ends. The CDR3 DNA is TGTGCCAGCAGTTACGGGCCGTATCAGCCCCAGCATTTT. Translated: CASSYGPYQPQHF.

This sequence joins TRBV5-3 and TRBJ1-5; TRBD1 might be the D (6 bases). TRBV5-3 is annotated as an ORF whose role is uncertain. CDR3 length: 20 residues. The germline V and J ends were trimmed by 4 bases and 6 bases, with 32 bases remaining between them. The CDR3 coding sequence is TGTGCCAGAAGCGTGGGTGCGAGAGATGGGGGCAAGGGGAAGGGTCAGCCCCAGCATTTT. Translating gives CARSVGARDGGKGKGQPQHF.